Listed here is a single T cell receptor (beta chain). This sample was included in a study of shared clonotypes between healthy human individuals. Study context: Plates per donor: three CD4 naive, three CD4 memory, two CD8 naive, one CD8 memory.

Only in-frame clones appear in the TCRdb table, and some are missing; sequencing was by immunoSEQ multiplex PCR. The sample yields some 2.3 million clones, 85% to 95% seen once. There are 16 residues in the CDR3. In germline, CDR1 is MDHEN, CDR2 SYDVKM. With 5 bases clipped from V and 0 bases from J, the junction kept 4 bases outside the gene matches. The chain joins TRBV28 to TRBJ2-1; 10 bases fit TRBD2. Material for sequencing was naive CD4+ T cells from PBMCs. Subset denoted: CD45RA+ positively selected. The TCR sequence derives from a man younger than 30 in good health. Some clones in this sample may be carry-over from other donors' samples. The CDR3 sequence is CASSPSGSISYNEQFF. In DNA, the CDR3 is TGTGCCAGCAGTCCTAGCGGGAGCATCTCCTACAATGAGCAGTTCTTC.